Presented here are 13 T cell receptor beta chains from one specimen sequenced in a study of long-term antiretroviral therapy in people with HIV. Version v3.0 of the immunoSEQ assay ran at survey level. Data came from immunoSEQ multiplex PCR; TCRdb stores just in-frame clones and leaves some out. This table holds 23,000 or so clones, around 80% found once. Material: unsorted PBMCs, obtained 0.3 years after starting antiretroviral therapy. These receptors were collected from a man in his forties or fifties with HIV.

This rearrangement joins TRBV6-5 to TRBJ1-2; D is unresolved. The CDR3 is 14 residues long. Between the trimmed V and J ends, which lost 5 bases and 4 bases, there was a span of 14 bases. In germline, CDR1 is MNHEY, CDR2 SVGAGI. Here the CDR3 reads CASSALGPSYGYTF. In DNA form, the CDR3 reads TGTGCCAGCAGTGCCCTCGGTCCCTCCTATGGCTACACCTTC.

The rearrangement links TRBV19 to TRBJ1-3; D uncertain. CDR1 is LNHDA and CDR2 is SQIVND in the germline V gene (reference sequence). The CDR3 runs 13 residues. Trimming left V 3 bases short and J 0 bases short, with 3 bases between. CDR3 DNA sequence: TGTGCCAGTAGTATGTCCTCTGGAAACACCATATATTTT. It translates to CASSMSSGNTIYF.

The rearrangement links TRBV27 to TRBJ1-2; D gene unclear. CDR3 length equals 13 residues. The V gene's germline CDR1 is MNHEY and CDR2 SMNVEV (reference sequence). Trimming removed 3 bases from V and 9 bases from J, with 14 bases in between. The CDR3 sequence: CASSFSADGRYTF. CDR3 DNA: TGTGCCAGCAGTTTTAGTGCAGATGGGCGCTACACCTTC.

A remark on this clone: Other nucleotide sequences in the sample specify the same CDR3. V gene TRBV6-5 combines with J gene TRBJ1-3; D uncertain. The CDR3 loop spans 14 amino acids. Deletions cut 0 bases from V and 3 bases from J, with 6 bases between. Per the germline V gene, CDR1 is MNHEY and CDR2 is SVGAGI. Here the CDR3 DNA reads TGTGCCAGCAGTTACTCGACGGTTGGAAACACCATATATTTT. Amino acid sequence: CASSYSTVGNTIYF.

The rearrangement joins TRBV10-1 to TRBJ2-3, with TRBD1 identical over 11 bases. The CDR3 extends over 18 amino acids. CDR1 and CDR2 (germline): WNHNN, SYGVQD (reference sequence). The V and J ends lost 4 bases and 4 bases, in that order; junction bases with no gene match: 13. The CDR3: CASSGRAPRDRGSDTQYF. The CDR3 region has the DNA TGCGCCAGCAGTGGGAGGGCCCCCCGGGACAGGGGGTCAGATACGCAGTATTTT.

This clone appeared once. The chain links TRBV6-5 to TRBJ2-7, with 9 bases matching TRBD1. The germline CDR1 and CDR2 sequences are MNHEY and SVGAGI. This CDR3 is built from 15 residues. The junction had 6 bases not matched to a gene; V was cut back by 0 bases and J by 6 bases. The DNA for the CDR3 is TGTGCCAGCAGTTACTCGTGGACAGGGGCTGGCGAGCAGTACTTC. This codes for CASSYSWTGAGEQYF.

A few counts support this clone. The CDR3 DNA reads TGTGCCAGCAGCACACTCCTCGCGGGAACGCGAAATTCACCCCTCCACTTT. Translation gives CASSTLLAGTRNSPLHF. This chain joins TRBV5-6 and TRBJ1-6; unclear D gene. V lost 4 bases and J lost 7, with 21 bases in between. The CDR3 has 17 residues. CDR1 SGHDT and CDR2 YYEEEE come from the germline V gene.

The chain couples TRBV10-2 to TRBJ2-7; TRBD2 matches at 8 bases. CDR1 is WSHSY and CDR2 is SAAADI in the germline V gene. V dropped 3 bases and J dropped 9; count of bases not matched to a gene: 4. The CDR3 length is 12 residues. CDR3 loop: CASSEVAGRQYF. In DNA form, the CDR3 reads TGCGCCAGCAGTGAAGTAGCGGGAAGGCAGTACTTC.

V gene TRBV30 combines with J gene TRBJ2-3, with D perhaps TRBD1 or TRBD2 (5 bases each). The CDR3 contains 15 residues. Germline V gene data show CDR1 as GTSNPN and CDR2 as SVGIG (reference sequence). The V and J ends lost 4 bases and 5 bases respectively, with 19 bases between them. CDR3 in amino acids: CAWTLGTGRGDTQYF. The CDR3 DNA reads as TGTGCCTGGACCCTTGGGACGGGGAGAGGAGATACGCAGTATTTT.

This rearrangement joins TRBV21-1 to TRBJ1-1; TRBD1, the table's D call, was not compared with the DNA. TRBV21-1 is a listed pseudogene. This CDR3 has 16 residues. The CDR3 spells CASSYQGGRGINEAFF. The CDR3 bases are TGTGCCAGCAGCTACCAGGGGGGCAGGGGGATTAATGAAGCTTTCTTT.

V is TRBV6-4 and J is TRBJ2-1; 9 bases agree with TRBD2. Germline V gene lookup returns CDR1 MRHNA and CDR2 SNTAGT. This CDR3 has 16 amino acids. V trimming: 2 bases; J trimming: 6 bases; junction bases outside the gene matches: 8. The CDR3 bases are TGTGCCAGCAGTGACGATCCGGGACTAGCTTCCAATGAGCAGTTCTTC. As protein: CASSDDPGLASNEQFF.

The chain employs TRBV30 and TRBJ2-5, with 9 bases fitting TRBD2. The V gene's germline CDR1 is GTSNPN and CDR2 SVGIG (reference sequence). With 5 bases clipped from V and 4 bases from J, the junction kept 11 bases outside the gene matches. This CDR3 is 15 amino acids long. The CDR3 is CAWVLLAGSRETQYF. The CDR3 bases are TGTGCCTGGGTTCTTCTAGCGGGATCGAGAGAGACCCAGTACTTC.

The J gene is TRBJ2-1, the V gene TRBV11-2; D is tentatively TRBD1 or TRBD2 (6 bases each). Germline CDR1 is SGHAT and CDR2 is FQNNGV. This CDR3 has 16 amino acids. V was trimmed by 4 bases and J by 4 bases, leaving 17 bases between them. CDR3 amino acids: CASSWGVGGLYNEQFF. DNA for the CDR3: TGTGCCAGCAGCTGGGGTGTCGGGGGCCTTTACAATGAGCAGTTCTTC.